The sequence of this T cell receptor beta chain was determined in a study of blood T cells in healthy people across ages (dated by TCRdb to about 2015). Study-level background: In model experiments, template switching captured roughly one uniquely barcoded TCR beta cDNA molecule for every two T cells. The study measured age-related changes in TCR beta repertoire diversity using deep sequencing normalized with unique cDNA molecular identifiers. The donors were split into four age groups: young (average around 15 years), middle-aged (roughly 39), aged (approximately 59) and long-lived (approximately 89). To avoid experimental bias, donors of different ages were randomly spread across the sequencing lanes. The study analyzed two additional independent replicas of 1 million unique cDNA reads from the same blood draw for two donors, one aged 18 to 30 and one aged 80 or older. Here is what the overall study found, with its caveats: The long-lived group showed more naive CD4+ T cells, fewer expanded clones and increased TCR diversity than the aged group, suggesting age selection. The CMV infection status of donors was not known, potentially confounding age-related changes in expanded clonotypes. Conclusive comparison of naive and antigen-experienced compartments was prevented by the profiling of bulk unsorted PBMCs. Observed TCR beta diversity per million T cells fell roughly linearly with age, and a significant reduction was already apparent by age around 40. A strong correlation was found between observed TCR beta diversity and the percentage of naive T cells measured by flow cytometry. Estimates of total diversity based on one million sequenced T cells were considered lower bounds and underestimates.

The roughly 38 donors, aged about 6 to 95 years, were systemically healthy Caucasian individuals from Russia. Each donor gave around 9.5 milliliters of peripheral blood, collected into EDTA-treated Vacutainer tubes. Ficoll-Paque density-gradient centrifugation was used to isolate PBMCs, with at least 7 million per sample. Trizol reagent was used to extract total RNA from PBMCs, with at least 5 micrograms per sample. The percentages of naive CD45RAhigh/CD27high T cells were determined by flow cytometry on a PBMC aliquot from every donor. This clonotype appeared many times. No antigen is known for it. Per-base quality was not reported, and no clone a single base away is much larger than it. Library creation used 5' RACE. Sequencing used an Illumina HiSeq 2500. The second PCR ran for roughly 7 to 11 cycles and used a J-beta primer mix along with a sample-barcoded 5' primer. A template-switch 5' adaptor carrying 12 random nucleotides introduced a unique molecular identifier onto each TCR beta cDNA molecule. Each sample yielded at least 3 million CDR3-containing paired-end reads. First-strand cDNA synthesis was performed from all RNA using the Mint cDNA synthesis kit, with priming by a TRBC-specific oligonucleotide. Following uracil-DNA glycosylase treatment, a first 18-cycle PCR with universal primers M1SS and BC2_uni_R was performed on all cDNA. The original pipeline was this. Each sample was normalized by randomly selecting 1 million high-quality reads, each carrying a distinct molecular identifier. Instead of being binned into consensus sequences, reads that shared molecular identifiers were thrown out. MiTCR, run with a Q25 quality threshold and the strictest error-elimination algorithm, handled CDR3 identification, clonotype clustering and error correction. A nonparametric unseen species model with Euler transformation was used to estimate a lower bound on total TCR beta diversity. The public reads were reprocessed in TCRdb via fastp at Q25 and MiXCR, keeping in-frame beta chains. For every CDR3 protein sequence, its rows merge into one entry that carries the most common genes and DNA. The V and J calls follow TCRdb's processing rather than the paper's. The table for this sample lists roughly 1.5 million distinct CDR3 sequences; about 42% of them were counted only once. The ten largest clones take up 4% of the sample.

Material for sequencing was blood. The receptor was derived from a woman aged 18-29 years in good health.

Here the CDR3 is given as CASRAGTSNSPLHF. The nucleotide sequence reads TGTGCCAGCCGCGCCGGGACCTCTAATTCACCCCTCCACTTT. The rearrangement joined TRBV25-1 to TRBJ1-6, and the D gene may be TRBD1, 5 bases matching. The germline V gene yields MGHDK for CDR1 and SYGVNS for CDR2. Cut back by 8 bases and 6 bases, the V and J ends lie 14 bases apart. The CDR3 contains 14 residues, cysteine and phenylalanine counted. Of the read, only the CDR3 DNA is kept; its 42 bases are in frame from base 1.